The 16 T cell receptor beta chains below come from one sample, sequenced in a study of blood T cells in healthy people across ages. Together with a sample-barcoded 5' primer, a J-beta primer mix was included in a second PCR lasting 7 to 11 cycles. Each CDR3 protein gets one entry after TCRdb re-called the 5' RACE reads with MiXCR. The repertoire holds roughly 1,800,000 distinct CDR3 sequences, with about 50% as singletons. The sample was blood. The receptors derive from a middle-aged woman in good health.

This clonotype was seen more than once but under ten times. The J gene is TRBJ1-2, the V gene TRBV7-2; 8 bases are shared with TRBD1. V lost 2 bases to trimming and J lost 2 bases; unmatched junction nucleotides: 4. This CDR3 comprises 15 residues. The germline V gene has CDR1 SGHTA and CDR2 FQGNSA. CDR3 DNA sequence: TGTGCCAGCAGCTTATTGGACAGGGAGAACTATGGCTACACCTTC. This codes for CASSLLDRENYGYTF.

The rearrangement links TRBV15 to TRBJ2-7, with D possibly being TRBD1 or TRBD2 (5 bases each). With 4 bases removed from V and 1 base from J, the gap between germline ends came to 14 bases. Germline V gene data show CDR1 as LNHNV and CDR2 as YYDKDF (reference sequence). The CDR3 covers 15 residues. This chain's CDR3 is CATSTGTQESYEQYF. The CDR3 DNA follows: TGTGCCACCAGCACGGGGACCCAAGAATCCTACGAGCAGTACTTC.

The rearrangement links TRBV6-1 to TRBJ2-1; 8 bases are a match to TRBD2. The CDR3 runs to 17 residues. Germline V gene lookup returns CDR1 MNHNS and CDR2 SASEGT. J gave up 1 base and V 6 bases, and 11 bases lay outside the gene matches. The CDR3 DNA reads TGTGCCAGCAGCTCCTACTCAAGCGGGGGTTCCTACAATGAGCAGTTCTTC. It encodes CASSSYSSGGSYNEQFF.

This clonotype appeared once. The rearrangement uses TRBV10-3 and TRBJ2-7; 10 bases agree with TRBD2. The J call could be wrong; TRBJ2-5 is a better fit for the DNA end. Germline V gives CDR1 ENHRY, CDR2 SYGVKD. The CDR3 runs to 16 residues. Written as DNA, the CDR3 is TGTGCCATCAGTGAGGGACGACTAGCGGGTACTAAGACCCAGTACTTC. Amino acids: CAISEGRLAGTKTQYF.

The chain's CDR3 is CASSPAGRSSYNEQFF. DNA for the CDR3: TGTGCCAGCAGCCCAGCGGGCAGATCTTCCTACAATGAGCAGTTCTTC. The chain recombines TRBV11-2 with TRBJ2-1, with D possibly matching TRBD2 (6 bases). CDR1 and CDR2 from the germline V gene are SGHAT and FQNNGV. The CDR3 covers 16 residues. The V gene lost 5 bases and the J gene lost 1 base, with 15 bases spanning the gap. Full variable domain (rest looked up from reference TRBV11-2 and TRBJ2-1): EAGVAQSPRYKIIEKRQSVAFWCNPISGHATLYWYQQILGQGPKLLIQFQNNGVVDDSQLPKDRFSAERLKGVDSTLKIQPAKLEDSAVYLCASSPAGRSSYNEQFFGPGTRLTVL.

About this clonotype itself: This sequence may be a read error, since a much larger clone differs from it by one base. In DNA, the CDR3 is TGCGCCAGCAGCTATAGCGGGGCATCCTCCTACGAGCAGTTCTTC. This codes for CASSYSGASSYEQFF. V and J are TRBV5-1 and TRBJ2-1; TRBD2 agrees at 8 bases. The CDR3 contains 15 residues. Germline CDR1 SGHRS, CDR2 YFSETQ. The J segment lost 10 bases and the V segment lost 3 bases, leaving 12 bases of the junction unmatched.

For the CDR3, the DNA is TGTGCCAGCAGTACAGGGATTGGTTTTATGAATGAGCAGTTCTTC. Its protein product is CASSTGIGFMNEQFF. This sequence joins TRBV6-5 and TRBJ2-1; D might be TRBD1 (6 bases). CDR3 size: 15 residues. Per germline, CDR1 MNHEY and CDR2 SVGAGI. Between the trimmed V and J ends, which lost 5 bases and 7 bases, there was a span of 18 bases.

This rearrangement joins TRBV7-9 to TRBJ1-1; TRBD1 agrees at 7 bases. V lost 9 bases to trimming and J lost 5 bases; unmatched junction nucleotides: 15. This CDR3 spans 15 amino acids. CDR1 is SEHNR and CDR2 is FQNEAQ in the germline V gene (reference sequence). CDR3 DNA: TGTGCCAGTACCCAGGGGGGGGTTGGTGTTACTGAAGCTTTCTTT. It specifies CASTQGGVGVTEAFF.

This clonotype was detected a few times. The rearrangement links TRBV12-3 or TRBV12-4 to TRBJ2-1, with 11 bases aligning to TRBD2. Trimming took 5 bases from V and 1 from J; bases not matched to a gene: 7. CDR3 length: 17 residues. CDR3 sequence reads: CASSQRLAGTSYNEQFF. The CDR3 nucleotides are TGTGCCAGCAGTCAAAGACTAGCGGGGACGTCCTACAATGAGCAGTTCTTC.

The V and J genes are TRBV5-1 and TRBJ2-1; TRBD2 aligns across 9 bases. The V and J ends lost 3 bases and 9 bases, in that order; junction bases with no gene match: 10. The CDR3 length is 15 residues. Germline lookup yields CDR1 SGHRS and CDR2 YFSETQ. The CDR3 DNA is TGCGCCAGCAGCTACAGACTAGCGGCAGTGGGTGAGCAGTTCTTC. Translating gives CASSYRLAAVGEQFF.

The table lists this clonotype with a few counts. This chain connects TRBV28 to TRBJ2-1; perhaps D is TRBD1 or TRBD2 (7 bases each). CDR3 length: 18 residues. Germline V lookup: CDR1 MDHEN, CDR2 SYDVKM. With 4 bases removed from V and 1 base from J, the gap between germline ends came to 20 bases. CDR3 in amino acids: CASSYHPRGGPSYNEQFF. The CDR3 DNA reads as TGTGCCAGCAGTTATCATCCCAGGGGGGGCCCATCCTACAATGAGCAGTTCTTC.

This chain uses TRBV9 with TRBJ2-7; D assignment may be TRBD1 or TRBD2 (5 bases each). The length of the CDR3 is 14 residues. In germline, CDR1 is SGDLS, CDR2 YYNGEE. Between the trimmed V and J ends, which lost 7 bases and 0 bases, there was a span of 14 bases. CDR3 loop: CASSEGHSSYEQYF. The CDR3 DNA sequence: TGTGCCAGCTCCGAGGGGCACAGCTCCTACGAGCAGTACTTC.

This clonotype was counted only a few times. The chain uses TRBV6-5 and TRBJ2-7, with D tentatively TRBD1 (5 bases). Trimming took 11 bases from V and 3 from J, leaving 14 bases between them. Germline-derived CDR1 and CDR2 are MNHEY and SVGAGI. The CDR3 spans 12 residues. The CDR3 loop is CAVLSQGYEQYF. CDR3 coding DNA: TGTGCCGTCTTGTCCCAGGGCTACGAGCAGTACTTC.

In this sample, this clonotype turned up a few times. The chain is built from TRBV6-6 and TRBJ2-3, with no clear D. V lost 2 bases to trimming and J lost 4 bases, with 19 bases between them. Germline CDR1 and CDR2: MNHNY and SVGAGI (reference sequence). This CDR3 comprises 17 residues. Here the CDR3 DNA reads TGTGCCAGCAGTTACCCCTCAGGATCTCAAATTTCAGATACGCAGTATTTT. Its translation is CASSYPSGSQISDTQYF.

J is TRBJ2-7 and V is TRBV27; 7 bases fit TRBD1. This CDR3 has 15 amino acids. The germline gives CDR1 MNHEY, CDR2 SMNVEV (reference sequence). Losses at the gene ends were 0 bases for V and 5 bases for J; bases not matched to a gene: 7. The CDR3, as DNA: TGTGCCAGCAGTTTATCTAGGGGGCGTAGGGACGAGCAGTACTTC. Protein product: CASSLSRGRRDEQYF.

The chain uses TRBV7-2 and TRBJ2-1; a weak D match, TRBD1 (5 bases). Germline-derived CDR1 and CDR2 are SGHTA and FQGNSA. The CDR3 extends over 12 amino acids. V gave up 5 bases and J gave up 8 bases, with 10 bases separating them. CDR3 region: CASSQGLDEQFF. The DNA of the CDR3 is TGTGCCAGCAGCCAGGGTTTGGATGAGCAGTTCTTC.